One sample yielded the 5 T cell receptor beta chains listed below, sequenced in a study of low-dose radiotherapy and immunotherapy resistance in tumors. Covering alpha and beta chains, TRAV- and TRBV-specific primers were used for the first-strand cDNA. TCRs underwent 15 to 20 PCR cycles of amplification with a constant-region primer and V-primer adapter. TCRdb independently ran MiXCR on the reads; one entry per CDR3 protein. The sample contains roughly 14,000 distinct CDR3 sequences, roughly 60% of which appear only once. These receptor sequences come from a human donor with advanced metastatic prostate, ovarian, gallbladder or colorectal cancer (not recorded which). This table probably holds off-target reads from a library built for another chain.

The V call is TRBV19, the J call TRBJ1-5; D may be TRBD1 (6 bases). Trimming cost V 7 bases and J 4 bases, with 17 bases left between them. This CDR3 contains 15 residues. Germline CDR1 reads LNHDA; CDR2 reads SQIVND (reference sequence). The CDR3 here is CASTRETGLNQPQHF. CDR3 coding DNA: TGTGCCAGTACTCGGGAAACAGGGCTTAATCAGCCCCAGCATTTT.

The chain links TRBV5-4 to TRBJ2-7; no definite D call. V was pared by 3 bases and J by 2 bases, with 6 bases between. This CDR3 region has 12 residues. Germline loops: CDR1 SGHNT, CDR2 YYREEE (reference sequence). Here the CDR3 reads CASSWGTYEQYF. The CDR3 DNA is TGTGCCAGCAGCTGGGGTACCTACGAGCAGTACTTC. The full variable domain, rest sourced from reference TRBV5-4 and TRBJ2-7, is ETGVTQSPTHLIKTRGQQVTLRCSSQSGHNTVSWYQQALGQGPQFIFQYYREEENGRGNFPPRFSGLQFPNYSSELNVNALELDDSALYLCASSWGTYEQYFGPGTRLTVT.

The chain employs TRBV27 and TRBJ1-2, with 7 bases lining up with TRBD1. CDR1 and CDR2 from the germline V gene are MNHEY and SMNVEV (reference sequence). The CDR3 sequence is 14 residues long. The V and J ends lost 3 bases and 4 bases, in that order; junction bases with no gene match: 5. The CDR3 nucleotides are TGTGCCAGCAGTTTGCAGGGGGACGGCTATGGCTACACCTTC. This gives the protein CASSLQGDGYGYTF.

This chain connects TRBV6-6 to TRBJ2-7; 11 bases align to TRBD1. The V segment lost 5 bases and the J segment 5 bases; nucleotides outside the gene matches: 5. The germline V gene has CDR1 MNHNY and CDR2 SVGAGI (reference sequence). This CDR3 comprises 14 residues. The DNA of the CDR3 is TGTGCCAGCAGTCCCCGGGACAGGGGGAACGAGCAGTACTTC. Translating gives CASSPRDRGNEQYF.

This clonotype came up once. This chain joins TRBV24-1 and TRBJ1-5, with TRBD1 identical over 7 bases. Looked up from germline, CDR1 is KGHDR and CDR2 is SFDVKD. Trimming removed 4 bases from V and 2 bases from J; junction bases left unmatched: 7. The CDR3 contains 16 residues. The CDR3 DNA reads TGTGCCACCAGTGACAGTCACAGGGGCGGCAATCAGCCCCAGCATTTT. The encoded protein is CATSDSHRGGNQPQHF.